One sample yielded the 14 T cell receptor beta chains listed below, sequenced in a study of early T cells in non-severe SARS-CoV-2 infection. TCRdb analysed the 5' RACE reads with MiXCR anew, one entry per CDR3 protein. The sample includes roughly 110,000 distinct CDR3 sequences, roughly 10% seen only once; the top ten take 6.5% to 8%. The material sequenced was whole blood. The receptor set was obtained from an adult who was a healthcare worker with PCR-confirmed SARS-CoV-2 infection or an uninfected control (not recorded which).

This clonotype occurred a few times. The V and J genes are TRBV27 and TRBJ2-1; D is tentatively TRBD1 or TRBD2 (5 bases each). Germline V gene lookup returns CDR1 MNHEY and CDR2 SMNVEV (reference sequence). V was pared by 6 bases and J by 5 bases, with 14 bases between. The CDR3 loop spans 14 amino acids. CDR3 loop: CASRRRWDHNEQFF. CDR3 bases: TGTGCCAGCAGAAGGAGGTGGGACCACAATGAGCAGTTCTTC.

V gene TRBV6-5 combines with J gene TRBJ2-3; D might be TRBD2 (6 bases). The germline V gene has CDR1 MNHEY and CDR2 SVGAGI. CDR3 length equals 13 residues. V was shortened by 2 bases and J by 5 bases, with 8 bases between the two germline ends. DNA of the CDR3: TGTGCCAGCAGTTACGACGGGGGAGATACGCAGTATTTT. It encodes CASSYDGGDTQYF.

This chain joins TRBV29-1 and TRBJ2-1, with 8 bases that match TRBD2. Germline loops: CDR1 SQVTM, CDR2 ANQGSEA. The CDR3 spans 16 residues. Germline trimming cut 2 bases from V and 5 bases from J; bases unmatched to any gene: 11. CDR3 coding DNA: TGCAGCGTTGAACGGTTTGGGCGGGAGGAAGACAATGAGCAGTTCTTC. Protein product: CSVERFGREEDNEQFF.

The DNA of the CDR3 is TGTGCCAGCAGCCAGCACAGCTATGGCTACACCTTC. Protein: CASSQHSYGYTF. The chain is built from TRBV2 and TRBJ1-2; D is ambiguous. CDR3 length: 12 residues. Germline V gives CDR1 SNHLY, CDR2 FYNNEI. Trimming left V 6 bases short and J 4 bases short, with 9 bases between. Together with reference TRBV2 and TRBJ1-2, the CDR3 gives the full variable domain: EPEVTQTPSHQVTQMGQEVILRCVPISNHLYFYWYRQILGQKVEFLVSFYNNEISEKSEIFDDQFSVERPDGSNFTLKIRSTKLEDSAMYFCASSQHSYGYTFGSGTRLTVV.

There are many counts of this clonotype. This rearrangement joins TRBV7-9 to TRBJ2-6; possible D gene TRBD1, 6 bases. Germline V gene lookup returns CDR1 SEHNR and CDR2 FQNEAQ (reference sequence). The CDR3 consists of 18 residues. The V gene lost 3 bases and the J gene lost 0 bases, with 15 bases spanning the gap. The CDR3 DNA reads TGTGCCAGCAGCTTGCCCAGGGGCCGACCCTCTGGGGCCAACGTCCTGACTTTC. Its protein product is CASSLPRGRPSGANVLTF.

This clonotype showed up many times. This chain uses TRBV13 with TRBJ2-7, with a weak D call TRBD2 (7 bases). In germline, CDR1 is PRHDT, CDR2 FYEKMQ (reference sequence). The CDR3 loop spans 15 amino acids. V lost 6 bases to trimming and J lost 1 base, with 16 bases between them. The CDR3 sequence is CASRKWGRGSYEQYF. DNA of the CDR3: TGTGCCAGCAGGAAGTGGGGGCGGGGGTCCTACGAGCAGTACTTC.

The table lists this clonotype with a few counts. The gene calls are TRBV6-2 or TRBV6-3 and TRBJ1-1; D perhaps matches TRBD1 (6 bases). Germline CDR1 MNHEY, CDR2 SVGEGT. Deletions cut 5 bases from V and 2 bases from J, with 9 bases between. This CDR3 comprises 13 residues. CDR3: CASSHRENTEAFF. In DNA form, the CDR3 reads TGTGCCAGCAGTCACAGGGAAAACACTGAAGCTTTCTTT.

As concerns this clonotype: At one boundary the junction diverges from the germline segment, which might be a read error. J is TRBJ2-3 and V is TRBV20-1, with 9 nucleotides matching TRBD2. Per germline, CDR1 DFQATT and CDR2 SNEGSKA (reference sequence). This CDR3 spans 14 amino acids. CDR3 DNA: TGCAGTGCTACTAGCGGGACGACGACAGATACGAAGTATTTT. This encodes CSATSGTTTDTKYF.

The V call is TRBV28, the J call TRBJ2-1; D is possibly TRBD1 (6 bases). Trimming removed 8 bases from V and 3 bases from J, with 11 bases in between. The CDR3 has 13 residues. Germline lookup yields CDR1 MDHEN and CDR2 SYDVKM. As DNA, the CDR3 is TGTGCCAGCGGGGACATTAGCTACAATGAGCAGTTCTTC. Residues: CASGDISYNEQFF.

This clonotype was seen repeatedly, ten times or more. The V call is TRBV7-9, the J call TRBJ1-5; D gene unclear. Trimming took 0 bases from V and 6 from J, leaving 12 bases between them. Germline values: CDR1 SEHNR, CDR2 FQNEAQ (reference sequence). This CDR3 is 15 amino acids long. The CDR3 sequence is CASSLAGQLGQPQHF. DNA for the CDR3: TGTGCCAGCAGCTTAGCAGGCCAGTTGGGTCAGCCCCAGCATTTT.

J is TRBJ2-5 and V is TRBV5-1; D call uncertain. From germline, CDR1 is SGHRS and CDR2 YFSETQ. The V end lost 7 bases, the J end lost 1 base, and 11 bases lay between the germline ends. The CDR3 extends over 13 amino acids. The CDR3 sequence: CASSENSQETQYF. In DNA, the CDR3 is TGCGCCAGCTCAGAGAACTCCCAAGAGACCCAGTACTTC.

This clonotype occurred a few times. The chain links TRBV12-3 or TRBV12-4 to TRBJ1-5; 7 bases align to TRBD1. Losses at the gene ends were 4 bases for V and 7 bases for J; bases not matched to a gene: 4. The CDR3 spans 13 residues. The CDR3 here is CASSYRGTQPQHF. In DNA, the CDR3 is TGTGCCAGCAGTTACAGGGGCACACAGCCCCAGCATTTT.

This chain links TRBV5-1 with TRBJ2-1, with D possibly being TRBD2 (6 bases). The CDR3 is made up of 14 amino acids. Trimming cost V 1 base and J 7 bases, with 12 bases left between them. CDR1 SGHRS and CDR2 YFSETQ come from the germline V gene. The CDR3 loop reads CASSLMAGRNEQFF. For the CDR3, the DNA is TGCGCCAGCAGCTTGATGGCGGGAAGAAATGAGCAGTTCTTC.

This clonotype was observed a few times. V and J are TRBV3-1 and TRBJ2-1; no reliable D call. Trimming removed 4 bases at V and 6 bases at J, with 13 bases between. CDR3 length: 14 amino acids. Looked up from germline, CDR1 is LGHDT and CDR2 is YNNKEL (reference sequence). CDR3 amino acids: CASSPLLASNEQFF. The CDR3 region has the DNA TGTGCCAGCAGCCCACTACTCGCGTCCAATGAGCAGTTCTTC.